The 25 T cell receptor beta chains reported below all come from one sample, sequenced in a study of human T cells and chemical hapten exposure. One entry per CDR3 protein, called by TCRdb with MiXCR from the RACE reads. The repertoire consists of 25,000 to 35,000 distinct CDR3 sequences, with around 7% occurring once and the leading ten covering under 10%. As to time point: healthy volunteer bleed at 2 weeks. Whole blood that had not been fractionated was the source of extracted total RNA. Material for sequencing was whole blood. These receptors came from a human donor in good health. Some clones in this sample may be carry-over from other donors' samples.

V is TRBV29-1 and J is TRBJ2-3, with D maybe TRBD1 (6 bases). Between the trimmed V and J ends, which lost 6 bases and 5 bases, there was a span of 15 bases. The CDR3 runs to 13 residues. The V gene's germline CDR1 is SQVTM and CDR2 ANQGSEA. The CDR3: CSVRTGRRDTQYF. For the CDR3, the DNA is TGCAGCGTGCGCACAGGGCGCAGAGATACGCAGTATTTT.

The CDR3 region is CASSTGTPLDTEAFF. As DNA, the CDR3 is TGTGCCAGCAGCACGGGGACACCCTTGGATACTGAAGCTTTCTTT. The chain links TRBV11-2 to TRBJ1-1, with a tentative D call TRBD1 (6 bases). This CDR3 is built from 15 residues. Per the germline V gene, CDR1 is SGHAT and CDR2 is FQNNGV. The V end lost 5 bases, the J end lost 5 bases, and 18 bases lay between the germline ends.

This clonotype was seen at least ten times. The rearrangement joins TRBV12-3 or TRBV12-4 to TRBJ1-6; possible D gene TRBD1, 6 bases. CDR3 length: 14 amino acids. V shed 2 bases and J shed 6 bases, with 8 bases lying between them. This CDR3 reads CASSLRGVNSPLHF. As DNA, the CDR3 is TGTGCCAGCAGTTTAAGGGGGGTTAATTCACCCCTCCACTTT.

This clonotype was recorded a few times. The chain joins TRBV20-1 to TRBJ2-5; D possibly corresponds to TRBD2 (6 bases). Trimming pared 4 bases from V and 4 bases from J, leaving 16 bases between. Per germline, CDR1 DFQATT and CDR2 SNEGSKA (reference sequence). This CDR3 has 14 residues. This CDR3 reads CSAIPGLRRETQYF. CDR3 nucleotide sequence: TGCAGTGCTATCCCGGGACTCCGCCGAGAGACCCAGTACTTC.

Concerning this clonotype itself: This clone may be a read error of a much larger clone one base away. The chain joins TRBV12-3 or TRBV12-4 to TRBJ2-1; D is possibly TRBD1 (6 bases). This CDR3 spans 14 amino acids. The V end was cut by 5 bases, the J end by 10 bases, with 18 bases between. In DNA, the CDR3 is TGTGCCAGCAGTCTGACCGAAGGGGGAGAAGAGCAGTTCTTC. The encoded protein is CASSLTEGGEEQFF.

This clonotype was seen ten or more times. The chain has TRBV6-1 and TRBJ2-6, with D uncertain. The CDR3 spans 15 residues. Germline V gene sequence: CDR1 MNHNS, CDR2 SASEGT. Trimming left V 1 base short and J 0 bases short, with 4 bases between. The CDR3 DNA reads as TGTGCCAGCAGTGAAGGGGGCTCTGGGGCCAACGTCCTGACTTTC. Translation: CASSEGGSGANVLTF.

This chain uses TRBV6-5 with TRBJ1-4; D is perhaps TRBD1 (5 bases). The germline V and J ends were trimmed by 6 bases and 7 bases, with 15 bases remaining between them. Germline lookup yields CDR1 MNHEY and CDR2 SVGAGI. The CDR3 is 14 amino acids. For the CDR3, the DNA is TGTGCCAGCAGGAGGGGAGGGGAGGTTGAAAAACTGTTTTTT. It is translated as CASRRGGEVEKLFF.

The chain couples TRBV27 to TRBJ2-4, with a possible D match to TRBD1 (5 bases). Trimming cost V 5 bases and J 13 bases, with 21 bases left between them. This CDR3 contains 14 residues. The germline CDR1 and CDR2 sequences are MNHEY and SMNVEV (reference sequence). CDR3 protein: CASSPLPDRGRQYF. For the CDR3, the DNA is TGTGCCAGCAGTCCCCTTCCCGACAGAGGCCGACAGTACTTC.

The CDR3 sequence: CASSLTGDNEQFF. The CDR3 coding sequence is TGTGCCAGCAGCCTGACAGGGGACAATGAGCAGTTCTTC. This sequence joins TRBV7-2 and TRBJ2-1, with 8 bases identical to TRBD1. V dropped 5 bases and J dropped 5; count of bases not matched to a gene: 2. The CDR3 is 13 amino acids. CDR1 is SGHTA and CDR2 is FQGNSA in the germline V gene.

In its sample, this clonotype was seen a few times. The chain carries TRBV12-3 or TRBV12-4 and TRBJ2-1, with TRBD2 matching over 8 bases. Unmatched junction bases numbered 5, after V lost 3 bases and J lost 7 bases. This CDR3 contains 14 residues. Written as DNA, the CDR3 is TGTGCCAGCAGTTTTACTAGCGGAGGGAATGAGCAGTTCTTC. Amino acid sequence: CASSFTSGGNEQFF.

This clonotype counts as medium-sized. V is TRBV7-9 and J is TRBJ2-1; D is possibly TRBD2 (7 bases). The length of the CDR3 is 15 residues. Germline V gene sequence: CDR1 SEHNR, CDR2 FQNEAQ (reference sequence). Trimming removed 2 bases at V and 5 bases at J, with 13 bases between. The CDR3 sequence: CASSLFGGPDNEQFF. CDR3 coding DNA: TGTGCCAGCAGCTTATTCGGGGGGCCTGACAATGAGCAGTTCTTC.

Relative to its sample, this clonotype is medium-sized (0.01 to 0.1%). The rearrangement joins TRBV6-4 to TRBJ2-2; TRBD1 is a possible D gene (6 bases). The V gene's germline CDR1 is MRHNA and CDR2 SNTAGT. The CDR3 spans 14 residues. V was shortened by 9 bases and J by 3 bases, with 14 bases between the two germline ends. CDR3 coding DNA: TGTGCCAGTCGACAGGTGTCGGACACCGGGGAGCTGTTTTTT. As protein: CASRQVSDTGELFF.

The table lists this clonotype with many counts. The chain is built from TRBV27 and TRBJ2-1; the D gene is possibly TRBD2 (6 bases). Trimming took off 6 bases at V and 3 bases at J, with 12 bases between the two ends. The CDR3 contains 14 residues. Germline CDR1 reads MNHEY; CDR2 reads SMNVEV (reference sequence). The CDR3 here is CASRTRAGYNEQFF. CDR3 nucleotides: TGTGCCAGCAGAACGCGAGCGGGCTACAATGAGCAGTTCTTC.

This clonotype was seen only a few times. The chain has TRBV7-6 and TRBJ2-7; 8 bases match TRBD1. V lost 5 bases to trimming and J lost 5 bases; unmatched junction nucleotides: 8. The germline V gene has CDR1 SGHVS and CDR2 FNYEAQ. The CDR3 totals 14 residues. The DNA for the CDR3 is TGTGCCAGCAGCCAGGGACAGGTCGCCGACGAGCAGTACTTC. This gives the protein CASSQGQVADEQYF.

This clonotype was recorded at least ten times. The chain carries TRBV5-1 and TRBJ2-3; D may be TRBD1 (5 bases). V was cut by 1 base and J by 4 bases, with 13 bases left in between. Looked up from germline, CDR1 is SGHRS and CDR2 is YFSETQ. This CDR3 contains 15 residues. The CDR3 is CASSLWGGAADTQYF. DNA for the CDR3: TGCGCCAGCAGCTTGTGGGGCGGTGCCGCAGATACGCAGTATTTT. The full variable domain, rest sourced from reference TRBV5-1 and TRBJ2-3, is KAGVTQTPRYLIKTRGQQVTLSCSPISGHRSVSWYQQTPGQGLQFLFEYFSETQRNKGNFPGRFSGRQFSNSRSEMNVSTLELGDSALYLCASSLWGGAADTQYFGPGTRLTVL.

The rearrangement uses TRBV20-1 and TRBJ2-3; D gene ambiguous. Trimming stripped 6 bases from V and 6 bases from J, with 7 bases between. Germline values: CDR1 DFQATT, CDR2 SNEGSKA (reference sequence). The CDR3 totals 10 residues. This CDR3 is CSARRDTQYF. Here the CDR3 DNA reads TGCAGTGCGAGGCGGGATACGCAGTATTTT.

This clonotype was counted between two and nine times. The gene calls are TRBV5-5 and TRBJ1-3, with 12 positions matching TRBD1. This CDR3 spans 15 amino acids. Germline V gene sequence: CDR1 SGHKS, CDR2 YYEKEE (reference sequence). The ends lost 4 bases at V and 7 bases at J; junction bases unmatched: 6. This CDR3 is CASSLGTGGENTIYF. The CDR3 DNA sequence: TGTGCCAGCAGCCTGGGGACAGGGGGCGAGAACACCATATATTTT.

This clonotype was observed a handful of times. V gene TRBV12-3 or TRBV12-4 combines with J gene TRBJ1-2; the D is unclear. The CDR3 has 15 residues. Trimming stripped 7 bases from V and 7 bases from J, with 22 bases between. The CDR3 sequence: CASTPADRGGSGYTF. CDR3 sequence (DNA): TGTGCCAGCACCCCGGCGGACCGGGGAGGGAGTGGCTACACCTTC.

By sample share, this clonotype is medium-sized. CDR3 bases: TGTGCCAGCTCACCCGACAGGACTTACACAGATACGCAGTATTTT. It translates to CASSPDRTYTDTQYF. The chain has TRBV18 and TRBJ2-3; D is possibly TRBD1 (6 bases). From germline, CDR1 is KGHSH and CDR2 LQKENI. Trimming took 3 bases from V and 2 from J, leaving 12 bases between them. The CDR3 consists of 15 residues.

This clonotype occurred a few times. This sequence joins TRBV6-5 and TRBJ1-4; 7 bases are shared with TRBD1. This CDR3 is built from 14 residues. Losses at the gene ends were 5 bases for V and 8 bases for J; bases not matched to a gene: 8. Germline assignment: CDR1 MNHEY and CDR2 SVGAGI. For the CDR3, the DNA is TGTGCCAGCAGTCAGACAGGGATGGGCGAAAAACTGTTTTTT. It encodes CASSQTGMGEKLFF.

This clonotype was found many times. Here the CDR3 DNA reads TGTGCCAGCAGCTTAGCAGGGACAAGCTCCTACAATGAGCAGTTCTTC. Protein: CASSLAGTSSYNEQFF. This chain links TRBV7-2 with TRBJ2-1, with D possibly TRBD1 on 6 matching bases. The CDR3 sequence is 16 residues long. CDR1 and CDR2 from the germline V gene are SGHTA and FQGNSA. With 0 bases removed from V and 0 bases from J, the gap between germline ends came to 9 bases.

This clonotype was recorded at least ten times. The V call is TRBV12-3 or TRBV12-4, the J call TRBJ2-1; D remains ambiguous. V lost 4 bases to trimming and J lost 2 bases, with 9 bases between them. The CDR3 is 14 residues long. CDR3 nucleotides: TGTGCCAGCAGTTGGGGTTTCACCTACAATGAGCAGTTCTTC. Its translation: CASSWGFTYNEQFF.

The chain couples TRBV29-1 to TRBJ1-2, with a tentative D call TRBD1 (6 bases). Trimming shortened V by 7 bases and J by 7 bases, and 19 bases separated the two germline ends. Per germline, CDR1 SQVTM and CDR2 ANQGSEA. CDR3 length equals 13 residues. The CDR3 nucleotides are TGCAGCGCCCCTCAGGACAGTTCGTTTGGCTACACCTTC. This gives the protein CSAPQDSSFGYTF.

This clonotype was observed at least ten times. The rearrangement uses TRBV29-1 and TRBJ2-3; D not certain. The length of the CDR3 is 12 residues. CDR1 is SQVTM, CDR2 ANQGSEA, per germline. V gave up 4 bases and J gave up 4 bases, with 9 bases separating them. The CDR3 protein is CSVVPGADTQYF. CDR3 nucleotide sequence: TGCAGCGTTGTCCCTGGGGCAGATACGCAGTATTTT.

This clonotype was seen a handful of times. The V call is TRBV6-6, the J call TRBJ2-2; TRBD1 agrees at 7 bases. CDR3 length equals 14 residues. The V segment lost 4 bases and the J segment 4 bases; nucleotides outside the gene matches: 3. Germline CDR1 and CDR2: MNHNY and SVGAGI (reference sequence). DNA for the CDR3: TGTGCCAGCAGTTTGGCAGGGGGCACCGGGGAGCTGTTTTTT. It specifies CASSLAGGTGELFF.